What follows are 27 T cell receptor beta chains derived from one specimen sequenced in a study of beta chain features in type 1 diabetes (dated by TCRdb to the late 2010s). The library was made by the immunoSEQ multiplex PCR assay. The entire isolated RNA was reverse transcribed using the High Capacity cDNA Reverse Transcription Kit, and thus expressed TCRB transcripts were sequenced. The table comes from immuneACCESS by way of TCRdb, which keeps in-frame sequences with V and J called. Part of the clones is missing from these tables; in studies checked, under half for an unresolved V gene and the rest for unknown reasons. A total of 450,000 or so clones appear in this sample, roughly an eighth of them only once. The ten most abundant clones make up around 0.05% of the sample. Specimen: naive CD4+ T cells from blood. According to the study, the label for this sample's cell subset or site signals: true naive CD4+ T cells. The receptors derive from a woman between 18 and 29 years old in good health.

The chain links TRBV5-1 to TRBJ2-2; 7 bases are shared with TRBD2. Germline assignment: CDR1 SGHRS and CDR2 YFSETQ. The CDR3 length is 16 residues. Germline trimming cut 4 bases from V and 0 bases from J; bases unmatched to any gene: 6. CDR3: CASSHSGAANTGELFF. The CDR3 bases are TGCGCCAGCAGCCACAGCGGGGCCGCGAACACCGGGGAGCTGTTTTTT.

Only a few counts were recorded for this clone. The V gene is TRBV4-2, the J gene TRBJ2-3; a possible D gene is TRBD1 (5 bases). Germline CDR1 LGHNA, CDR2 YNFKEQ. The CDR3 is made up of 15 amino acids. Trimming took off 0 bases at V and 5 bases at J, with 12 bases between the two ends. The CDR3 DNA reads as TGTGCCAGCAGCCAAGATCCCCAGGGCCGAGATACGCAGTATTTT. Amino acid sequence: CASSQDPQGRDTQYF.

The rearrangement uses TRBV2 and TRBJ1-1; tentative D call: TRBD1 (5 bases). V gave up 7 bases and J gave up 0 bases, with 15 bases separating them. The CDR3 loop spans 15 amino acids. CDR1 is SNHLY and CDR2 is FYNNEI in the germline V gene. CDR3 nucleotides: TGTGCCAGCATCAGGGAGGAGGTCGTGAACACTGAAGCTTTCTTT. It translates to CASIREEVVNTEAFF.

This clone has more than one count but fewer than ten. The CDR3 DNA is TGTGCCAGCAGTCCCCCGGCCCCTATCAATGAGCAGTTCTTC. As protein: CASSPPAPINEQFF. V gene TRBV7-2 combines with J gene TRBJ2-1; D gene unclear. Germline loops: CDR1 SGHTA, CDR2 FQGNSA. This CDR3 comprises 14 residues. V was clipped by 6 bases and J by 6 bases, with 15 bases between them.

The chain joins TRBV14 to TRBJ2-2, with D perhaps matching TRBD1 or TRBD2 (5 bases each). CDR3 length: 14 residues. The V gene's germline CDR1 is SGHDN and CDR2 FVKESK. Between the trimmed V and J ends, which lost 1 base and 4 bases, there was a span of 7 bases. CDR3 in amino acids: CASSQGDVTGELFF. As DNA, the CDR3 is TGTGCCAGCAGCCAAGGGGACGTCACCGGGGAGCTGTTTTTT.

The V gene is TRBV25-1, the J gene TRBJ2-5; 9 nucleotides agree with TRBD1. The length of the CDR3 is 16 residues. CDR1 is MGHDK, CDR2 SYGVNS, per germline. Trimming removed 4 bases from V and 4 bases from J; junction bases left unmatched: 10. The CDR3 DNA follows: TGTGCCAGCAGTGCCGGAACCGGGACAGGGTCAGAGACCCAGTACTTC. This translates into CASSAGTGTGSETQYF.

This clone was recorded a few times. This chain connects TRBV5-6 to TRBJ2-7; 10 nucleotides agree with TRBD1. The CDR3 consists of 14 residues. V lost 5 bases to trimming and J lost 2 bases; unmatched junction nucleotides: 4. Germline V gene lookup returns CDR1 SGHDT and CDR2 YYEEEE. The CDR3 nucleotides are TGTGCCAGCAGAGGGACAGGGGTGGCCTACGAGCAGTACGTC. It is translated as CASRGTGVAYEQYV.

This clone has only a few counts. V is TRBV5-6 and J is TRBJ2-5; the D is unclear. This CDR3 contains 12 residues. Trimming cost V 2 bases and J 1 base, with 3 bases left between them. Germline-derived CDR1 and CDR2 are SGHDT and YYEEEE. The CDR3 loop reads CASSFGQETQYF. CDR3 bases: TGTGCCAGCAGCTTCGGCCAAGAGACCCAGTACTTC. Combining the CDR3 with reference TRBV5-6 and TRBJ2-5 gives the whole variable domain DAGVTQSPTHLIKTRGQQVTLRCSPKSGHDTVSWYQQALGQGPQFIFQYYEEEERQRGNFPDRFSGHQFPNYSSELNVNALLLGDSALYLCASSFGQETQYFGPGTRLLVL.

The chain couples TRBV5-1 to TRBJ2-4; D is possibly TRBD1 or TRBD2 (6 bases each). V lost 6 bases and J lost 0, with 13 bases in between. Germline values: CDR1 SGHRS, CDR2 YFSETQ. CDR3 length: 15 residues. CDR3: CASNPGGLAKNIQYF. CDR3 DNA sequence: TGCGCCAGCAACCCCGGGGGCCTAGCCAAAAACATTCAGTACTTC.

The chain joins TRBV2 to TRBJ1-1; D uncertain. Trimming cost V 8 bases and J 4 bases, with 14 bases left between them. Looked up from germline, CDR1 is SNHLY and CDR2 is FYNNEI. This CDR3 contains 13 residues. DNA for the CDR3: TGTGCCAGCTCAAAGGCGGGTGGCACTGAAGCTTTCTTT. Its translation: CASSKAGGTEAFF.

A remark on this clone: Other nucleotide sequences from this sample produce the same CDR3. The chain couples TRBV9 to TRBJ2-2; 9 bases map to TRBD1. This CDR3 has 15 residues. The V gene's germline CDR1 is SGDLS and CDR2 YYNGEE. Trimming cost V 0 bases and J 5 bases; bases outside gene matches: 2. DNA of the CDR3: TGTGCCAGCAGCGTAGAAGGGACAGGGACCGGGGAGCTGTTTTTT. Amino acids: CASSVEGTGTGELFF.

To note about this clone: Other DNA sequences from this sample encode an identical CDR3 as well. The J gene is TRBJ1-5, the V gene TRBV18; no firm D call. The CDR3 is 13 residues long. The ends were cut back, 2 bases at V and 0 bases at J, with 2 bases in the middle. Germline V gene lookup returns CDR1 KGHSH and CDR2 LQKENI. For the CDR3, the DNA is TGTGCCAGCTCACCAGATAGCAATCAGCCCCAGCATTTT. It yields the protein CASSPDSNQPQHF.

The chain carries TRBV5-1 and TRBJ2-5; D is unclear. Germline V gene data show CDR1 as SGHRS and CDR2 as YFSETQ. This CDR3 is 14 amino acids long. Trimming left V 0 bases short and J 5 bases short, with 11 bases between. The CDR3, as DNA: TGCGCCAGCAGCTTGGGCGCTACCCGGGAGACCCAGTACTTC. Translating it yields CASSLGATRETQYF.

This chain connects TRBV13 to TRBJ1-1; no reliable D call. This CDR3 is 13 amino acids long. Per germline, CDR1 PRHDT and CDR2 FYEKMQ (reference sequence). The germline V and J ends were trimmed by 2 bases and 1 base, with 5 bases remaining between them. The CDR3 here is CASSLRANTEAFF. The CDR3 DNA sequence: TGTGCCAGCAGCTTAAGGGCGAACACTGAAGCTTTCTTT.

This clone was detected many times. V is TRBV29-1 and J is TRBJ2-3; D is ambiguous. From germline, CDR1 is SQVTM and CDR2 ANQGSEA. This CDR3 has 14 amino acids. Trimming shortened V by 3 bases and J by 0 bases, and 10 bases separated the two germline ends. CDR3 DNA: TGCAGCGTTGACAGCCAGGCGAGCACAGATACGCAGTATTTT. This translates into CSVDSQASTDTQYF.

V is TRBV18 and J is TRBJ2-7, with D tentatively TRBD1 (5 bases). Trimming pared 2 bases from V and 6 bases from J, leaving 14 bases between. The CDR3 sequence is 14 residues long. CDR1 and CDR2 from the germline V gene are KGHSH and LQKENI. CDR3 in DNA: TGTGCCAGCTCACCAGTTCAGGGTGGCGGCGAGCAGTACGTC. Translated, it gives CASSPVQGGGEQYV.

The CDR3 sequence: CASSLTGSSYEQYV. The DNA for the CDR3 is TGTGCCAGCAGTCTGACAGGGAGCTCCTACGAGCAGTACGTC. This chain links TRBV2 with TRBJ2-7, with TRBD1 identical over 7 bases. Trimming at V came to 5 bases and at J to 0 bases, leaving 4 bases not matched to a gene. Germline loops: CDR1 SNHLY, CDR2 FYNNEI. This CDR3 has 14 residues.

This clone was detected a few times. CDR3 in DNA: TGTGCCAGTAGTATACCGACAGGCCGGGGCATTCAGTACTTC. Amino acid sequence: CASSIPTGRGIQYF. The chain uses TRBV19 and TRBJ2-4, with D tentatively TRBD1 (6 bases). Germline V gene lookup returns CDR1 LNHDA and CDR2 SQIVND (reference sequence). The V end was cut by 2 bases, the J end by 9 bases, with 14 bases between. The CDR3 runs 14 residues.

The chain uses TRBV11-2 and TRBJ1-1; D perhaps matches TRBD1 (6 bases). V gave up 8 bases and J gave up 5 bases, with 18 bases separating them. CDR3 size: 14 residues. Germline V CDR1 and CDR2: SGHAT, FQNNGV. CDR3 sequence: CASGAGTKVTEAFF. Here the CDR3 DNA reads TGTGCCAGCGGGGCAGGGACAAAGGTTACTGAAGCTTTCTTT.

With regard to this clone: The sample holds other DNA sequences that translate to the same CDR3. The rearrangement uses TRBV7-9 and TRBJ2-5; perhaps D is TRBD1 or TRBD2 (6 bases each). This CDR3 has 13 residues. V was pared by 3 bases and J by 5 bases, with 10 bases between. The germline V gene encodes CDR1 SEHNR and CDR2 FQNEAQ (reference sequence). The CDR3 DNA sequence: TGTGCCAGCAGCTTGGGGGGCGTGGAGACCCAGTACTTC. This translates into CASSLGGVETQYF.

This rearrangement joins TRBV23-1 to TRBJ1-5; a possible D gene is TRBD1 (5 bases). TRBV23-1 is recorded as an ORF, its role being uncertain. This CDR3 region has 17 residues. With 6 bases removed from V and 6 bases from J, the gap between germline ends came to 24 bases. The CDR3 protein is CASRPCFRLGGSQPQHF. CDR3 coding DNA: TGCGCCAGCAGGCCATGCTTCAGGTTGGGGGGGAGTCAGCCCCAGCATTTT.

The chain carries TRBV11-1 and TRBJ2-1; 8 nucleotides line up with TRBD2. Losses at the gene ends were 5 bases for V and 15 bases for J; bases not matched to a gene: 15. The germline V gene has CDR1 SGHAT and CDR2 FQDESV (reference sequence). The CDR3 contains 14 residues. DNA for the CDR3: TGTGCCAGCAGCCCCCGAACCCGGGGACTAGGAACGTTCTTC. Translated, it gives CASSPRTRGLGTFF.

This chain connects TRBV4-3 to TRBJ2-7, with 7 nucleotides matching TRBD2. The germline CDR1 and CDR2 sequences are LGHNA and YSLEER. The CDR3 covers 15 residues. Trimming took 1 base from V and 6 from J; bases not matched to a gene: 9. Written as DNA, the CDR3 is TGCGCCAGCAGCCAAGCGGGCGGGAGAATTCCCGAGCAGTACTTC. The encoded protein is CASSQAGGRIPEQYF.

The chain recombines TRBV7-8 with TRBJ2-1; 10 nucleotides line up with TRBD2. Germline V gives CDR1 SGHVS, CDR2 FQNEAQ. The CDR3 sequence is 20 residues long. V trimming: 2 bases; J trimming: 0 bases; junction bases outside the gene matches: 13. CDR3 coding DNA: TGTGCCAGCAGCTTAAAGTCTCTAGCGGGAGTGGCGTTCTCCTACAATGAGCAGTTCTTC. Protein: CASSLKSLAGVAFSYNEQFF.

Only a few counts were recorded for this clone. The same CDR3 is also encoded by other DNA sequences in this sample. The chain joins TRBV9 to TRBJ2-1; 11 nucleotides match TRBD2. Germline V gives CDR1 SGDLS, CDR2 YYNGEE. V was pared by 3 bases and J by 4 bases, with 3 bases of the junction left unmatched. The CDR3 consists of 15 residues. The DNA of the CDR3 is TGTGCCAGCAGCGCCCGACTAGCGGGATACAATGAGCAGTTCTTC. Translating it yields CASSARLAGYNEQFF.

The chain recombines TRBV6-6 with TRBJ2-1; D might be TRBD1 or TRBD2, each matching 7 bases. This CDR3 region has 14 residues. CDR1 MNHNY and CDR2 SVGAGI come from the germline V gene (reference sequence). The V gene lost 6 bases and the J gene lost 7 bases, with 16 bases spanning the gap. Here the CDR3 reads CASRGGTAGNEQFF. For the CDR3, the DNA is TGTGCCAGCAGGGGAGGGACAGCGGGGAATGAGCAGTTCTTC.

This clone was found a few times. V and J are TRBV6-5 and TRBJ2-7; TRBD1 is a possible D gene (5 bases). This CDR3 has 14 amino acids. Trimming pared 6 bases from V and 3 bases from J, leaving 15 bases between. The V gene's germline CDR1 is MNHEY and CDR2 SVGAGI. CDR3 region: CASSPAYRFYEQYV. The DNA of the CDR3 is TGTGCCAGCAGCCCAGCCTACAGGTTCTACGAGCAGTACGTC.